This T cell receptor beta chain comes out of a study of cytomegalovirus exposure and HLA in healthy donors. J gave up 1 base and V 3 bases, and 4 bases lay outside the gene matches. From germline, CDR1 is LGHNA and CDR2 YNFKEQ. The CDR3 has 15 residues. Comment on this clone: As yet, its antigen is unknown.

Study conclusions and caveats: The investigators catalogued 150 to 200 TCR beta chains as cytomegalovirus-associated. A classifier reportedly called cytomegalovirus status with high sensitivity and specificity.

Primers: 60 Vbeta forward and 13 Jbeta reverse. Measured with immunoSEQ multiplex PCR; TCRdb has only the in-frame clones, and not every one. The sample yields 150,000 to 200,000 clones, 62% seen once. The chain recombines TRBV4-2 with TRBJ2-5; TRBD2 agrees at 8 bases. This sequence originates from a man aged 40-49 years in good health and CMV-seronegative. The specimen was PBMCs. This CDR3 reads CASSQWSGSQETQYF. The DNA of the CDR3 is TGTGCCAGCAGCCAGTGGAGCGGGAGCCAAGAGACCCAGTACTTC.